The T cell receptor (beta chain) described here comes from a study of T cells after yellow fever vaccination. Findings and caveats of the study: Among all clonotypes, a small share was observed in both CD4 and CD8 compartments. Although the secondary response was weaker, it peaked faster, at day 5 versus 15. Abundant bulk-population clonotypes could contaminate the FACS-sorted repertoires. Among primary-vaccination clones, most reappeared after the booster, at almost 98% for CD4 and roughly 88% for CD8.

TCRdb fed the 5' RACE reads into MiXCR, producing one record per CDR3 protein. The table records hundreds of thousands of distinct CDR3 sequences, roughly 14% of them present only once. The CDR3 consists of 15 residues. Germline CDR1 reads LGHNA; CDR2 reads YNFKEQ. V lost 0 bases to trimming and J lost 7 bases, with 13 bases between them. This clonotype was detected a few times. Its target is unknown. The specimen was PBMCs, collected on the day of the yellow fever booster vaccination. This TCR was recovered from a man aged 25 to 40 who received the YFV17D yellow fever vaccine. V gene TRBV4-2 combines with J gene TRBJ1-5; D uncertain. CDR3 residues: CASSQDLVGRQPQHF. The DNA of the CDR3 is TGTGCCAGCAGCCAAGATTTGGTAGGTCGGCAGCCCCAGCATTTT.